The 3 T cell receptor beta chains below were found in one sample sequenced in a study of cytomegalovirus exposure and HLA in healthy donors. It was with 60 Vbeta and 13 Jbeta primers that the PCR ran. Clones were sequenced by immunoSEQ multiplex PCR, and TCRdb holds only the in-frame ones, with some missing. The table includes some 120,000 clones, more than 9% detected once. Material for sequencing was PBMCs. These receptors were obtained from a woman between 18 and 30 years old in good health and CMV-seropositive.

This clone was found a few times. The chain employs TRBV2 and TRBJ1-2; no clear D gene. The CDR3 length is 13 residues. The V gene lost 3 bases and the J gene lost 3 bases, with 8 bases spanning the gap. Germline V lookup: CDR1 SNHLY, CDR2 FYNNEI. The CDR3 is CASSEEQHYGYTF. The CDR3 DNA sequence: TGTGCCAGCAGTGAGGAACAGCACTATGGCTACACCTTC.

The rearrangement links TRBV13 to TRBJ2-1; TRBD2 matches at 15 bases. Germline lookup yields CDR1 PRHDT and CDR2 FYEKMQ (reference sequence). V was pared by 3 bases and J by 8 bases, with 5 bases of the junction left unmatched. The CDR3 sequence is 16 residues long. The CDR3 loop reads CASSFTGLAGGDEQFF. CDR3 sequence (DNA): TGTGCCAGCAGCTTCACGGGACTAGCGGGAGGTGATGAGCAGTTCTTC.

V gene TRBV4-1 combines with J gene TRBJ2-1; no clear D gene. The length of the CDR3 is 13 residues. Trimming removed 1 base at V and 6 bases at J, with 7 bases between. Germline values: CDR1 MGHRA, CDR2 YSYEKL. CDR3 in DNA: TGCGCCAGCAGCCAAGTGGCCCTCAATGAGCAGTTCTTC. Translation gives CASSQVALNEQFF.